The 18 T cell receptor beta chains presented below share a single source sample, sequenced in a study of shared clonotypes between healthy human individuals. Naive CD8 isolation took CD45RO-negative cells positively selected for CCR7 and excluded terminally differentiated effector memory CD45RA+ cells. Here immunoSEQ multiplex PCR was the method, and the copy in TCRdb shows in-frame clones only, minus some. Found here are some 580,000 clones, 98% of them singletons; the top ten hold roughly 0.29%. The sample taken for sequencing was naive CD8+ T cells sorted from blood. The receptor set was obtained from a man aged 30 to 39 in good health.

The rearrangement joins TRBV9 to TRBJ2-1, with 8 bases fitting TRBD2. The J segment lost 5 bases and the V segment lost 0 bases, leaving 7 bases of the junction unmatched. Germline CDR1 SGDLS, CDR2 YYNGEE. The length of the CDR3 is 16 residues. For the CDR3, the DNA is TGTGCCAGCAGCGTAGGAAATAGCGGGACCGACAATGAGCAGTTCTTC. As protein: CASSVGNSGTDNEQFF. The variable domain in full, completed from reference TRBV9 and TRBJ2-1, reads DSGVTQTPKHLITATGQRVTLRCSPRSGDLSVYWYQQSLDQGLQFLIQYYNGEERAKGNILERFSAQQFPDLHSELNLSSLELGDSALYFCASSVGNSGTDNEQFFGPGTRLTVL.

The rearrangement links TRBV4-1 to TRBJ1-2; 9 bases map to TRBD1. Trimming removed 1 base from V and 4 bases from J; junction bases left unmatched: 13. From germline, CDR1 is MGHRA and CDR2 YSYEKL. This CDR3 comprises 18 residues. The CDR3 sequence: CASSQAGRGQGSFYGYTF. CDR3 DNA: TGCGCCAGCAGCCAAGCGGGCAGGGGACAGGGCTCGTTCTATGGCTACACCTTC.

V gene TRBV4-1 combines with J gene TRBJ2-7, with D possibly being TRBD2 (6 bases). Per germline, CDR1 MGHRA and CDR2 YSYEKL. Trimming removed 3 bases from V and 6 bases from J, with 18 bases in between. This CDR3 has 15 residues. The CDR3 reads CASSQEPSFGGEQYF. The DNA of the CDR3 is TGCGCCAGCAGCCAGGAGCCAAGTTTCGGGGGCGAGCAGTACTTC.

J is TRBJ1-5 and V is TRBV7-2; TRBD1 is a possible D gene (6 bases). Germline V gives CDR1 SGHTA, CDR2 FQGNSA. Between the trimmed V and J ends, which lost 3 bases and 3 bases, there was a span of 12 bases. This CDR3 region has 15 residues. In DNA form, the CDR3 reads TGTGCCAGCAGCTTTTTCAGGGGTTCCAATCAGCCCCAGCATTTT. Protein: CASSFFRGSNQPQHF. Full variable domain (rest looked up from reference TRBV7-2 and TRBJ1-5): GAGVSQSPSNKVTEKGKDVELRCDPISGHTALYWYRQSLGQGLEFLIYFQGNSAPDKSGLPSDRFSAERTGGSVSTLTIQRTQQEDSAVYLCASSFFRGSNQPQHFGDGTRLSIL.

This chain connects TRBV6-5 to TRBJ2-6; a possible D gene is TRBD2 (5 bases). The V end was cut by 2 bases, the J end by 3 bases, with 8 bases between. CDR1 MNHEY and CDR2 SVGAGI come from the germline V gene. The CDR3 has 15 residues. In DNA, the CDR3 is TGTGCCAGCAGTTACGACGGGAATGGGGCCAACGTCCTGACTTTC. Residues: CASSYDGNGANVLTF.

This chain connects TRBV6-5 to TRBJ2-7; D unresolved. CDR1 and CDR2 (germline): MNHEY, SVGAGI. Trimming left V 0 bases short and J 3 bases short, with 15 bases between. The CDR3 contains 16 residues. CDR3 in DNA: TGTGCCAGCAGTTACTCCCGGACGGCGGCAGACTACGAGCAGTACTTC. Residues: CASSYSRTAADYEQYF.

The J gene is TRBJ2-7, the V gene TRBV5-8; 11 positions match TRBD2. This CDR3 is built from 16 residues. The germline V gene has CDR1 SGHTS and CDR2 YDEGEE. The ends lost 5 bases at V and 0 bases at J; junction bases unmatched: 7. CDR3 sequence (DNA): TGTGCCAGCAGGGAGAGACTAGCGGGAACCTCCTACGAGCAGTACTTC. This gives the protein CASRERLAGTSYEQYF.

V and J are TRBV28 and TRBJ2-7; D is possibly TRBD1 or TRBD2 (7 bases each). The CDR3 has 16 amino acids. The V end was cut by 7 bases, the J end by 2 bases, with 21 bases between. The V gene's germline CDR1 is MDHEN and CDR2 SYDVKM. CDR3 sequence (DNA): TGTGCCAGCACCATCAGGGGGGGGATGGGTCCCTACGAGCAGTACTTC. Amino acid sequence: CASTIRGGMGPYEQYF.

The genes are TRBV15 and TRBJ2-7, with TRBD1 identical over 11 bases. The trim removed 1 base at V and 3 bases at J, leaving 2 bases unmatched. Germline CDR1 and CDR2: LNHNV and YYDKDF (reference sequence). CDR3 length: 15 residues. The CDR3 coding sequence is TGTGCCACCAGCAGAGGGACAGGGGGCGTCTACGAGCAGTACTTC. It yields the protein CATSRGTGGVYEQYF.

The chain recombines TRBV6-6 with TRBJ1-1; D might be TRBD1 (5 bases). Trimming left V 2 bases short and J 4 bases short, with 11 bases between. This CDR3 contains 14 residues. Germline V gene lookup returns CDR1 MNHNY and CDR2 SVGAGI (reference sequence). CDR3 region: CASSYAGKGTEAFF. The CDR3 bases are TGTGCCAGCAGTTACGCAGGGAAAGGCACTGAAGCTTTCTTT.

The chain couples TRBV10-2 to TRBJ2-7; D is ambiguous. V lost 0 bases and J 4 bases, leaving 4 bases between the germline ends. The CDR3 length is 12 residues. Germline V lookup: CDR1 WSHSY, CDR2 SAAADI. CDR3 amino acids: CASSESRYEQYF. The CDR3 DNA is TGCGCCAGCAGTGAGTCGAGGTACGAGCAGTACTTC.

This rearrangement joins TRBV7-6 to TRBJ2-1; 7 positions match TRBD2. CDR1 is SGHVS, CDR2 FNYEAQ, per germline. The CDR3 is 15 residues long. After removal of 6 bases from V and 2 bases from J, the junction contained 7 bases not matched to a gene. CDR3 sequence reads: CASSRASGTYNEQFF. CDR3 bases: TGTGCCAGCAGTCGAGCTAGCGGCACCTACAATGAGCAGTTCTTC.

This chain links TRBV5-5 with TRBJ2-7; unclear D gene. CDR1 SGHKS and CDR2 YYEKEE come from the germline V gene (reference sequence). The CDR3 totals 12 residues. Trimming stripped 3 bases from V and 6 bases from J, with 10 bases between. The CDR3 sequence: CASSSTGSEQYF. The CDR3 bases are TGTGCCAGCAGCTCGACGGGTAGCGAGCAGTACTTC.

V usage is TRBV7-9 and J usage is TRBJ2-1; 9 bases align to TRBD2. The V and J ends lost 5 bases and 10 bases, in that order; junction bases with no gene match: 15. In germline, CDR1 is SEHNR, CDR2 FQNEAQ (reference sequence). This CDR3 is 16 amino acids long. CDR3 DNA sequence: TGTGCCAGCAGCCTCTCAGCGGGAGGACGTACTAGGGAGCAGTTCTTC. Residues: CASSLSAGGRTREQFF.

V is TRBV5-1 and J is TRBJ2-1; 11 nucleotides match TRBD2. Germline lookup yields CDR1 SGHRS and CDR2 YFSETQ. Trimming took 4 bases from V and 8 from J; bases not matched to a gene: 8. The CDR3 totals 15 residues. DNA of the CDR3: TGCGCCAGCAGCAGACATAGCGGGAGGGGCGATGAGCAGTTCTTC. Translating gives CASSRHSGRGDEQFF.

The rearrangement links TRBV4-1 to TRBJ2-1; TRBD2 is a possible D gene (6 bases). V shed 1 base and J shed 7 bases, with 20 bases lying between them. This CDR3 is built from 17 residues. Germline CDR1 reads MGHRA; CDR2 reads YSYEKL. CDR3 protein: CASSQVFPGLEFNEQFF. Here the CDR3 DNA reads TGCGCCAGCAGCCAAGTATTTCCGGGACTTGAATTTAATGAGCAGTTCTTC.

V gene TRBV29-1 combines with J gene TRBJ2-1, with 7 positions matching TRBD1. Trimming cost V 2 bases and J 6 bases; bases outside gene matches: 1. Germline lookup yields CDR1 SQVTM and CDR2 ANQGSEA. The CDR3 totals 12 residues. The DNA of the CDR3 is TGCAGCGTTGAAACAGGGGTCAATGAGCAGTTCTTC. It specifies CSVETGVNEQFF.

In nucleotides, the CDR3 is TGTGCCAGCAGCCAAGACGACAGTAACACCGGGGAGCTGTTTTTT. This codes for CASSQDDSNTGELFF. The genes are TRBV14 and TRBJ2-2; possibly TRBD1 for D (5 bases). Germline V gene lookup returns CDR1 SGHDN and CDR2 FVKESK. Trimming removed 0 bases from V and 2 bases from J, with 7 bases in between. This CDR3 has 15 amino acids. The full variable domain, rest sourced from reference TRBV14 and TRBJ2-2, is EAGVTQFPSHSVIEKGQTVTLRCDPISGHDNLYWYRRVMGKEIKFLLHFVKESKQDESGMPNNRFLAERTGGTYSTLKVQPAELEDSGVYFCASSQDDSNTGELFFGEGSRLTVL.